Listed below are T cell receptor beta chains from one sample, sequenced in a study of T cells after yellow fever vaccination. TCRdb processed the 5' RACE reads anew with MiXCR; each CDR3 protein has one entry. The repertoire has some 110,000 distinct CDR3 sequences, under 8% of them found once; the top ten carry around 2.5%. Here the sequenced sample was CD4+ T cells sorted from PBMCs, taken 10 days after the first yellow fever vaccination. These receptor sequences come from a man aged 18 to 29 who received the YFV17D yellow fever vaccine. The conserved cysteine and the conserved F or W are not part of the CDR3 here.

v_call,j_call,cdr3_aa
TRBV5-4,TRBJ2-1,ASSLGSGGSYNEQF
TRBV7-9,TRBJ2-7,ASSLSYGGDVYEQY
TRBV7-2,TRBJ1-2,ASSPQNAYGYT
TRBV4-3,TRBJ2-6,ASSQTQGTGANVLT
TRBV20-1,TRBJ1-6,SAPQGVGSPLH
TRBV20-1,TRBJ1-6,SARDWVPNSPLH
TRBV7-2,TRBJ2-3,ASSSGLVFGTQY
TRBV7-2,TRBJ2-7,ASSLTGGRYEQY
TRBV5-4,TRBJ1-4,ASSRQGATEKLF
TRBV19,TRBJ1-2,ASSIPGSYGYT
TRBV7-9,TRBJ1-2,ASSFSGQNYGYT
TRBV20-1,TRBJ2-7,SAPTGTNKYEQY
TRBV12-3/TRBV12-4,TRBJ1-5,ASSVGVSNQPQH
TRBV7-2,TRBJ2-7,ASSLDTGLREQY
TRBV6-5,TRBJ2-7,ASSYHGGGSYEQY
TRBV9,TRBJ2-7,ASSSDPLFPYEQY
TRBV6-6,TRBJ2-3,ASSPRLPQY
TRBV20-1,TRBJ2-1,SAPTGGNEQF
TRBV2,TRBJ2-4,ASRPWAKNIQY
TRBV20-1,TRBJ1-1,SARSGMNTEAF
TRBV12-3/TRBV12-4,TRBJ2-2,ASSLRSTGELF
TRBV6-1,TRBJ1-2,ASSEPGGGYT